This TCR beta chain comes out of a study of shared clonotypes between healthy human individuals. This CDR3 is built from 14 residues. Unmatched junction bases numbered 5, after V lost 2 bases and J lost 5 bases. Germline lookup yields CDR1 SGHTA and CDR2 FQGTGA. In the authors' workflow: Filtering differed because ImmunoSEQ produced junction-only sequences that carried no quality scores. Using immunoSEQ multiplex PCR, the repertoire was profiled, and TCRdb retains in-frame clones only, with some absent. V and J calls and clone size come straight from that table; D and trimming were deduced from the DNA. This sample has roughly 220,000 clones; over 50% occur once, and the top ten carry more than 9.5%. Investigators divided CD4+ cells into CD45RA+ naive and CD45RA-negative memory subsets. Findings of the study overall: Clonotypes not shared had lower generation probabilities than those common to all four donors.

About this clone: Its antigen is unidentified.

The sequence derives from a young man in good health. The J gene is TRBJ2-7, the V gene TRBV7-3; 8 nucleotides line up with TRBD1. Specimen: memory CD4+ T cells sorted from blood. The sample's subset: CD45RA-negative fraction. The CDR3 protein is CASSLGGQGDEQYF. CDR3 nucleotides: TGTGCCAGCAGCTTAGGCGGACAGGGCGACGAGCAGTACTTC.